Listed below are T cell receptor beta chains from one sample, sequenced in a study of T cell repertoires in cytomegalovirus infection. TCRdb re-derived calls from the reads in MiXCR, one entry per CDR3 protein. The sample shows around 430,000 distinct CDR3 sequences, about 42% of them seen only once. Their cognate antigens are unknown. Sequenced material: cultured PBMCs, taken from culture after CMV antigen stimulation. These receptors originate from a human donor in good health (CMV status not recorded). Some clones in this sample may be carry-over from other donors' samples. Both conserved end residues are part of each CDR3. The D gene is left open where the match is weak. Only some rows state a clone size, as once, few, many or a class for expanded clones.

CASKGAQEETQYF	TGTGCCAGCAAAGGGGCACAGGAAGAGACCCAGTACTTC	-	-	TRBV7-9	TRBJ2-5
CASSPPMGASTDTQYF	TGTGCCAGCAGCCCGCCGATGGGAGCTAGCACAGATACGCAGTATTTT	few	-	TRBV7-9	TRBJ2-3
CASSTSHSGETQYF	TGTGCCAGCAGTACATCTCATAGCGGAGAGACCCAGTACTTC	-	-	TRBV6-2/TRBV6-3	TRBJ2-5
CASSQDRHTDTQYF	TGCGCCAGCAGCCAAGACAGACACACAGATACGCAGTATTTT	-	-	TRBV4-3	TRBJ2-3
CASSQFSTFRGNSPLHF	TGCGCCAGCAGCCAATTTTCCACTTTCAGGGGTAATTCACCCCTCCACTTT	-	-	TRBV4-1	TRBJ1-6
CASSYDSGNSYEQYF	TGTGCCAGCAGTTACGATTCCGGGAACTCCTACGAGCAGTACTTC	few	-	TRBV6-1	TRBJ2-7
CASSLGRERGPNTEAFF	TGTGCCAGCAGCTTAGGGCGGGAGCGAGGGCCTAACACTGAAGCTTTCTTT	few	-	TRBV5-4	TRBJ1-1
CASSHPRGSSYNEQFF	TGTGCCAGCAGCCACCCTCGGGGGAGCTCCTACAATGAGCAGTTCTTC	few	-	TRBV7-2	TRBJ2-1
CASSPRVSGNTIYF	TGTGCCAGCAGCCCCCGGGTCTCTGGAAACACCATATATTTT	-	-	TRBV7-2	TRBJ1-3
CASSLGGRGFTDTQYF	TGTGCCAGCAGCTTAGGTGGCAGGGGATTCACAGATACGCAGTATTTT	-	-	TRBV7-9	TRBJ2-3
CASSYGQGYEGYTF	TGTGCCAGCAGCTATGGACAGGGGTACGAGGGCTACACCTTC	few	TRBD1	TRBV5-4	TRBJ1-2
CASSLALESSYEQYF	TGTGCCAGCAGCTTAGCCCTAGAGAGCTCCTACGAGCAGTACTTC	-	-	TRBV7-2	TRBJ2-7
CATSGSSADTQYF	TGTGCCACCAGTGGTTCGTCAGCAGATACGCAGTATTTT	once	-	TRBV24-1	TRBJ2-3
CASSPYSGGLEAFF	TGTGCCAGCAGCCCTTACTCGGGGGGTCTAGAAGCTTTCTTT	few	-	TRBV11-2	TRBJ1-1
CASSLLDRYHEQYF	TGTGCCAGCAGCTTGTTGGACAGGTACCACGAGCAGTACTTC	few	TRBD1	TRBV5-4	TRBJ2-7
CASIHWRGGPSSYEQYF	TGTGCCAGCATCCACTGGCGGGGGGGCCCCAGCTCCTACGAGCAGTACTTC	-	TRBD2	TRBV6-5	TRBJ2-7
CSAAVAGFYTGELFF	TGCAGTGCGGCCGTAGCGGGCTTTTACACCGGGGAGCTGTTTTTT	-	TRBD2	TRBV20-1	TRBJ2-2
CASSYSTGYEQFF	TGTGCCAGCAGTTACTCGACGGGGTATGAGCAGTTCTTC	-	-	TRBV6-2/TRBV6-3	TRBJ2-1
CASSSGKGASSTEAFF	TGTGCCAGCAGTTCCGGTAAGGGGGCGTCGAGCACTGAAGCTTTCTTT	few	TRBD1	TRBV12-3/TRBV12-4	TRBJ1-1
CASSLGGGADTQYF	TGTGCCAGCAGCTTAGGCGGGGGGGCAGATACGCAGTATTTT	many	TRBD2	TRBV7-2	TRBJ2-3
CASSLRGIHPGELFF	TGTGCCAGCAGCTTACGGGGGATTCACCCCGGGGAGCTGTTTTTT	-	-	TRBV7-3	TRBJ2-2
CASSRNPSYEQYF	TGTGCCAGCAGCCGTAACCCCTCCTACGAGCAGTACTTC	-	-	TRBV28	TRBJ2-7
CSAPPREQGLSETQYF	TGCAGTGCTCCACCCCGGGAACAGGGTTTGTCTGAGACCCAGTACTTC	-	-	TRBV20-1	TRBJ2-5
CSAPGPTYEQYF	TGCAGTGCTCCGGGACCCACCTACGAGCAGTACTTC	-	-	TRBV20-1	TRBJ2-7
CASSRQLGAHTEAFF	TGCGCCAGCAGCCGCCAGCTGGGGGCGCATACTGAAGCTTTCTTT	many	-	TRBV4-3	TRBJ1-1
CASSLDPGRTYEQYF	TGTGCCAGCAGTTTAGATCCCGGGAGGACCTACGAGCAGTACTTC	-	TRBD2	TRBV12-3/TRBV12-4	TRBJ2-7
CASSADSKETQYF	TGTGCCAGCAGCGCGGACAGCAAAGAGACCCAGTACTTC	-	-	TRBV7-7	TRBJ2-5
CASSEAQWLAGGPWYNEQFF	TGTGCCAGCAGTGAAGCGCAGTGGCTAGCGGGAGGACCTTGGTACAATGAGCAGTTCTTC	-	TRBD2	TRBV2	TRBJ2-1
CASSEFQGSTDTQYF	TGTGCCAGCAGTGAATTTCAGGGTAGTACAGATACGCAGTATTTT	few	-	TRBV6-1	TRBJ2-3
CASSGGVAGVETQYF	TGTGCCAGCAGCGGAGGGGTAGCGGGAGTCGAGACCCAGTACTTC	few	TRBD2	TRBV12-3/TRBV12-4	TRBJ2-5
CASSADRGLYEQYF	TGTGCCAGCAGCGCGGACAGGGGGCTGTACGAGCAGTACTTC	-	TRBD1	TRBV7-2	TRBJ2-7
CASSYSRGGSTDTQYF	TGTGCCAGCAGTTACTCGAGGGGCGGCAGCACAGATACGCAGTATTTT	-	-	TRBV6-2/TRBV6-3	TRBJ2-3
CAHTGGGSGNTIYF	TGCGCCCATACGGGGGGGGGTTCTGGAAACACCATATATTTT	-	-	TRBV6-1	TRBJ1-3
CASNIFGLLAPDTQYF	TGTGCCAGTAATATTTTTGGACTCCTCGCCCCGGATACGCAGTATTTT	once	-	TRBV19	TRBJ2-3
CASSFGGTQETQYF	TGTGCCAGCAGTTTTGGAGGGACCCAAGAGACCCAGTACTTC	few	-	TRBV12-3/TRBV12-4	TRBJ2-5
CSALGGGRDTDTQYF	TGCAGTGCTCTGGGCGGGGGGCGAGACACAGATACGCAGTATTTT	-	TRBD2	TRBV20-1	TRBJ2-3
CASGTGTGRGQPQHF	TGTGCCAGCGGAACCGGGACAGGGCGGGGTCAGCCCCAGCATTTT	few	TRBD1	TRBV6-1	TRBJ1-5